The 7 T cell receptor beta chains below all came from one sample that was sequenced in a study of T cell responses to AZD1222 COVID-19 vaccine. Produced via immunoSEQ multiplex PCR; TCRdb's table is partial and in-frame only. The table records 80,000 to 100,000 clones, roughly 90% of them present only once. Sequenced here: peripheral blood, sampled on day 0 of AZD1222 vaccination. These TCRs come from an adult in good health.

J is TRBJ1-5 and V is TRBV4-1; 9 nucleotides align to TRBD1. Trimming cost V 4 bases and J 6 bases; bases outside gene matches: 7. The CDR3 extends over 15 amino acids. Germline assignment: CDR1 MGHRA and CDR2 YSYEKL. This CDR3 is CASSRVQGAGQPQHF. In nucleotides, the CDR3 is TGCGCCAGCAGCCGGGTACAGGGGGCAGGTCAGCCCCAGCATTTT.

This CDR3 reads CASSLVPGEPLHF. CDR3 in DNA: TGCGCCAGCAGCTTGGTCCCGGGGGAACCCCTCCACTTT. The chain carries TRBV5-1 and TRBJ1-6; a possible D gene is TRBD1 (5 bases). The CDR3 has 13 amino acids. The V gene lost 0 bases and the J gene lost 12 bases, with 10 bases spanning the gap. The V gene's germline CDR1 is SGHRS and CDR2 YFSETQ.

The genes are TRBV19 and TRBJ2-2; D is unclear. Germline CDR1 LNHDA, CDR2 SQIVND (reference sequence). This CDR3 is built from 13 residues. Trimming took off 3 bases at V and 7 bases at J, with 9 bases between the two ends. The CDR3 DNA reads TGTGCCAGTAGTATCGAGGCACGCGGGGAGCTGTTTTTT. As protein: CASSIEARGELFF.

The V and J genes are TRBV18 and TRBJ2-7, with D possibly being TRBD1 (6 bases). This CDR3 is built from 14 residues. The germline V gene has CDR1 KGHSH and CDR2 LQKENI. Trimming shortened V by 5 bases and J by 1 base, and 12 bases separated the two germline ends. DNA for the CDR3: TGTGCCAGCTCATTAGACACAGGGTCCTACGAGCAGTACTTC. It is translated as CASSLDTGSYEQYF. Full variable domain (rest looked up from reference TRBV18 and TRBJ2-7): NAGVMQNPRHLVRRRGQEARLRCSPMKGHSHVYWYRQLPEEGLKFMVYLQKENIIDESGMPKERFSAEFPKEGPSILRIQQVVRGDSAAYFCASSLDTGSYEQYFGPGTRLTVT.

The rearrangement joins TRBV28 to TRBJ2-7; D might be TRBD2 (6 bases). V lost 6 bases and J lost 4, with 13 bases in between. Germline lookup yields CDR1 MDHEN and CDR2 SYDVKM. The CDR3 runs to 13 residues. As DNA, the CDR3 is TGTGCCAGCAGCCCCCCGGGACTTTACGAGCAGTACTTC. Residues: CASSPPGLYEQYF.

The chain is built from TRBV20-1 and TRBJ2-1; 9 bases match TRBD2. The V gene's germline CDR1 is DFQATT and CDR2 SNEGSKA (reference sequence). The CDR3 runs 16 residues. The ends lost 3 bases at V and 4 bases at J; junction bases unmatched: 10. CDR3: CSASVSVTSGYNEQFF. The CDR3 DNA sequence: TGCAGTGCTAGTGTTTCAGTGACTAGCGGTTACAATGAGCAGTTCTTC.

This clone has a single count. As DNA, the CDR3 is TGTGCCAGCAGCTCGGGCACAGATACGCAGTATTTT. This codes for CASSSGTDTQYF. The J gene is TRBJ2-3, the V gene TRBV6-5; D gene ambiguous. CDR1 is MNHEY and CDR2 is SVGAGI in the germline V gene. V lost 6 bases and J 1 base, leaving 5 bases between the germline ends. The CDR3 consists of 12 residues.